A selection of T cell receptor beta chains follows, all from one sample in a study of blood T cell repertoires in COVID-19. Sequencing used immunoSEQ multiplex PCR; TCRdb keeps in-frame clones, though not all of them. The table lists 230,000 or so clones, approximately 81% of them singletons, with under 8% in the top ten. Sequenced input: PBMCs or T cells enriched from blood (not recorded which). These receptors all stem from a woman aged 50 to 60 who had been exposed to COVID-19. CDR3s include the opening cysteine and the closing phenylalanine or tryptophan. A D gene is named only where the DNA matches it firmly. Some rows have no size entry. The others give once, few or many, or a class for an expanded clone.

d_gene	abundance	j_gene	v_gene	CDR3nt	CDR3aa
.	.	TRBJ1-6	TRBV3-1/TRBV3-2	TGTGCCAGCAGCCAACTAGGGGGTCGGATCAATTCACCCCTCCACTTT	CASSQLGGRINSPLHF
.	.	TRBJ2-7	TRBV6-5	TGTGCCAGCAGTTACTCGATTAGCGGCTCCTACGAGCAGTACTTC	CASSYSISGSYEQYF
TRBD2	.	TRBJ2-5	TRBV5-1	TGCGCCAGCAGCTCGCGGGACTATAGGGAGACCCAGTACTTC	CASSSRDYRETQYF
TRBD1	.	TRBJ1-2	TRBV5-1	TGCGCCAGCAGCTGGGGGACAGACTATGGCTACACCTTC	CASSWGTDYGYTF
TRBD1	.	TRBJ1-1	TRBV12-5	TGTGCTAGTGTCCCGGGGGACAGAATGAACACTGAAGCTTTCTTT	CASVPGDRMNTEAFF
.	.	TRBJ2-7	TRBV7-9	TGTGCCAGCAGCGTCTATCCGGGTACCTACGAGCAGTACTTC	CASSVYPGTYEQYF
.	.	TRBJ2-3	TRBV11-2	TGTGCCAGCAGCCCTAAAGATACGCAGTATTTT	CASSPKDTQYF
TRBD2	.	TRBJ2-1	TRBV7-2	TGTGCCAGCAGCTTAGTTAGCGGGGGGGTTAATGAGCAGTTCTTC	CASSLVSGGVNEQFF
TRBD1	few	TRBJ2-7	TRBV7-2	TGTGCCAGCAGCATTGGGGACAGGGCCTACGAGCAGTACTTC	CASSIGDRAYEQYF
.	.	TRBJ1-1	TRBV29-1	TGCAGCGTTGAAAAGCTGAACGAAGCTTTCTTT	CSVEKLNEAFF
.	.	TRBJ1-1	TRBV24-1	TGTGCCACACATACAGGGTCGAGGAGCACTGAAGCTTTCTTT	CATHTGSRSTEAFF
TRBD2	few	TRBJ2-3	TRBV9	TGTGCCAGCAGCCTCGGTAGCGGGGGGGATACAGATACGCAGTATTTT	CASSLGSGGDTDTQYF
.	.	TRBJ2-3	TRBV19	TGTGCCAGTAGTACAGCGGCGACCACAGATACGCAGTATTTT	CASSTAATTDTQYF
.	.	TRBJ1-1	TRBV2	TGTGCCAGCAGGGAGGGGACTGAAGCTTTCTTT	CASREGTEAFF
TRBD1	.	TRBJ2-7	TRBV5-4	TGTGCCAGCAGCGTGTCGACAGGGCTTCTGGGCGAGCAGTACTTC	CASSVSTGLLGEQYF
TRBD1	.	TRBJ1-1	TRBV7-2	TGTGCCAGCAGTCATAATAAAAGGGGGCTTAGGACTGAAGCTTTCTTT	CASSHNKRGLRTEAFF
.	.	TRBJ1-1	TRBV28	TGTGCCAGCAAGAAATCAGCAGGGATGGGGAACACTGAAGCTTTCTTT	CASKKSAGMGNTEAFF
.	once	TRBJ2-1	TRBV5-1	TGCGCCAGCGGACCGGGACAATCCTACAATGAGCAGTTCTTC	CASGPGQSYNEQFF
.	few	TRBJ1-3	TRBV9	TGTGCCAGCAGCGTGGGACACCCGTCTGGAAACACCATATATTTT	CASSVGHPSGNTIYF
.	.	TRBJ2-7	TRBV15	TGTGCCACCAGCAGCGAGCCTCACCCTTCCTACGAGCAGTACTTC	CATSSEPHPSYEQYF
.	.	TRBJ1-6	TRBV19	TGTGCCAGTAGTCCCATGGACACCCCGGGTTCACCCCTCCACTTT	CASSPMDTPGSPLHF
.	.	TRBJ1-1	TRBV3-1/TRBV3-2	TGTGCCAGCAGCCGCCCTCATGGGGCCGGGAACACTGAAGCTTTCTTT	CASSRPHGAGNTEAFF
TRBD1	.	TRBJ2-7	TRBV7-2	TGTGCCAGCGGGCCAGGGGGCTTCTACGAGCAGTACTTC	CASGPGGFYEQYF
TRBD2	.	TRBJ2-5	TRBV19	TGTGCCAGTAGTATGGCGGGGGGCCCCCAAGAGACCCAGTACTTC	CASSMAGGPQETQYF
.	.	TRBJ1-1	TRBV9	TGTGCCAGCAGCGTAGGACAGCACACTGAAGCTTTCTTT	CASSVGQHTEAFF
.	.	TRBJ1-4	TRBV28	TGTGCCAGCAGTTTTCAGGACAGCCCAAATGAAAAACTGTTTTTT	CASSFQDSPNEKLFF
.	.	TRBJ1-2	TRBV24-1	TGTGCCACCAGTGAGGGGCCAGGGGATGGCTACACCTTC	CATSEGPGDGYTF
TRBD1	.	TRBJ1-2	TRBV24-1	TGTGCCACCAGTGACCCCAACAGGGGCGATGGCTACACCTTC	CATSDPNRGDGYTF
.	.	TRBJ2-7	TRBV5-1	TGCGCCAGCAGCTTACCGGGATCCTCCTACGAGCAGTACTTC	CASSLPGSSYEQYF
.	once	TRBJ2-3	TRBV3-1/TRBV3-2	TGTGCCAGCAGCCAAGAGCTGGACTTAAAGAAAGATACGCAGTATTTT	CASSQELDLKKDTQYF
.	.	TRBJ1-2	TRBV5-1	TGCGCCAGCAGCTTGAATATCGGAGCAGGGTATGGCTACACCTTC	CASSLNIGAGYGYTF
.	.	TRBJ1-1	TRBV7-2	TGTGCCAGCAGCTTGAAAAGGGGATCGGACACTGAAGCTTTCTTT	CASSLKRGSDTEAFF
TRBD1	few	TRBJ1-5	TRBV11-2	TGTGCCAGCAGCTTACTCCAGGGGGGTCAGCCCCAGCATTTT	CASSLLQGGQPQHF
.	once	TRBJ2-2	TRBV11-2	TGTGCCAGCAGCCCGGGGAATTCTGGCACCGGGGAGCTGTTTTTT	CASSPGNSGTGELFF
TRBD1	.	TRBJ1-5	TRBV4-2	TGTGCCAGCAGCCAAGGGGGCAGGGGGAATAGCAATCAGCCCCAGCATTTT	CASSQGGRGNSNQPQHF
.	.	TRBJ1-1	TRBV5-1	TGCGCCAGCAGCCTGGGGGCACGGACTGAAGCTTTCTTT	CASSLGARTEAFF
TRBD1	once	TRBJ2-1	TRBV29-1	TGCAGCGTTGTGGGACAGACCTACAATGAGCAGTTCTTC	CSVVGQTYNEQFF
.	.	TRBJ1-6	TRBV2	TGTGCCAGCCGACAGAACTCCTATAATTCACCCCTCCACTTT	CASRQNSYNSPLHF
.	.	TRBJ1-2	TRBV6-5	TGTGCCAGCAGTTACTCAGGGGAGGTTGGTGGCTACACCTTC	CASSYSGEVGGYTF
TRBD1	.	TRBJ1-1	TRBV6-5	TGTGCCAGCAGTTTGACAGGGTTAGCTGAAGCTTTCTTT	CASSLTGLAEAFF
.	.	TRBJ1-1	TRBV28	TGTGCCAGTACGATAATCGGGGGGAACACTGAAGCTTTCTTT	CASTIIGGNTEAFF
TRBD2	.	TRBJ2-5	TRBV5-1	TGCGCCAGCAGCCCCTTAACTAGCGGAGATATAGAGACCCAGTACTTC	CASSPLTSGDIETQYF
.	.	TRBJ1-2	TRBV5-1	TGCGCCAGCAGCTTGACAGTGGCAAACTATGGCTACACCTTC	CASSLTVANYGYTF
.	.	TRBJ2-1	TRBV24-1	TGTGCCACCAGTGATGGACAAGAGCAGTTCTTC	CATSDGQEQFF
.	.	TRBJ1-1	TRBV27	TGTGCCAGTTCGAGGTTCACTATGAACACTGAAGCTTTCTTT	CASSRFTMNTEAFF
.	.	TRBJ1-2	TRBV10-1	TGCGCCAGCAGTGAAAAGATCGGAGTGAGCTACACCTTC	CASSEKIGVSYTF
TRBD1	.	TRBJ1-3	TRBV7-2	TGTGCCAGCAGTCCGGACAGGGGGGCCGGGAACACCATATATTTT	CASSPDRGAGNTIYF
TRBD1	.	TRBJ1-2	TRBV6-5	TGTGCCAGCAGCGATTCGGGACAGAACTATGGCTACACCTTC	CASSDSGQNYGYTF
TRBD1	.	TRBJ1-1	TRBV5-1	TGCGCCAGCAGCTTGGGGACAGGGGGCATCAATCTCAACACTGAAGCTTTCTTT	CASSLGTGGINLNTEAFF
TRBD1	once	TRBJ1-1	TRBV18	TGTGCCAGCTCACCCCTGGGACAGGGCGTCACTGAAGCTTTCTTT	CASSPLGQGVTEAFF
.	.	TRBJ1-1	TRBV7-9	TGTGCCAGCAGCCTGGAGGGACCGTACACTGAAGCTTTCTTT	CASSLEGPYTEAFF
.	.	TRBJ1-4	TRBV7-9	TGTGCCAGCAGCCTCCCCCTTAATGAAAAACTGTTTTTT	CASSLPLNEKLFF
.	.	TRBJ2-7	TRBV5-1	TGCGCCAGCAGCTTGGACGGTATCTCCTACGAGCAGTACTTC	CASSLDGISYEQYF
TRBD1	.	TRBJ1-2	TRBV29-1	TGCAGCGTTGGGACAGGGACCGGTGGCTATGGCTACACCTTC	CSVGTGTGGYGYTF
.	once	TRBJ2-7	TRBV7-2	TGTGCCAGCAGCTGGGGAGGCGGGGAGGCCGGGTACCAGCAGTACTTC	CASSWGGGEAGYQQYF